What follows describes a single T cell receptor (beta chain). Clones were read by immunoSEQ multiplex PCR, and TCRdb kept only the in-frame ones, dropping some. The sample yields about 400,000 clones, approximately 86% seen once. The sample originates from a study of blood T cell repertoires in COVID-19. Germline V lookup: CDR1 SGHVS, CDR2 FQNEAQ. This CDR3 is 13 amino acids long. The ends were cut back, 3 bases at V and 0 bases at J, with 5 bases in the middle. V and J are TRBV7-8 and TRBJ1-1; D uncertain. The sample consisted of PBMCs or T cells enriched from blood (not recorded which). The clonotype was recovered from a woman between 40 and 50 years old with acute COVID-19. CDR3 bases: TGTGCCAGCAGCTTTACATTGAACACTGAAGCTTTCTTT. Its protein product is CASSFTLNTEAFF.